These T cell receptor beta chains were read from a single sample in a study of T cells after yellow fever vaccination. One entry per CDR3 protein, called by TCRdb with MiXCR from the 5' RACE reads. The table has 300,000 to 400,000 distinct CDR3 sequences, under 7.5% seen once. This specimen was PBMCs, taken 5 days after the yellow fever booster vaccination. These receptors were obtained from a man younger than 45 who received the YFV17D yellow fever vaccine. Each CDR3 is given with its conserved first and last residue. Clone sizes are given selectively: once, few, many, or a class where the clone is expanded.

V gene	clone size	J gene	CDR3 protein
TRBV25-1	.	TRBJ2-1	CASFSSERYNEQFF
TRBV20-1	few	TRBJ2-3	CSATQGTTDTQYF
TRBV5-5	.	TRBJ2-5	CASSFPLAGVSETQYF
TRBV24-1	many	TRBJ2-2	CATSDAGTTRRTGELFF
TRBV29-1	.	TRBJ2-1	CSARDSANEQFF
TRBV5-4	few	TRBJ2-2	CASSSDSIGELFF
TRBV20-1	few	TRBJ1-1	CSTGEGAEAFF
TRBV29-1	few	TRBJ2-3	CSVVGTLGSTDTQYF
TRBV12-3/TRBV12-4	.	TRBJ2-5	CASSSRQAQETQYF
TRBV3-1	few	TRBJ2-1	CASSQWDSRYNEQFF
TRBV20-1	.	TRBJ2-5	CSAPGDYQETQYF
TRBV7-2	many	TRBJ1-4	CASSFVWGTVNEKLFF
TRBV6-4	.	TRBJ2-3	CASSEWGSEDTQYF
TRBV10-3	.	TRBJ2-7	CAISRHGTGSQTSSYEQYF
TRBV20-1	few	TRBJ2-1	CSARLGAASSYNEQFF
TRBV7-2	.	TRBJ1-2	CASSLDGPRGGYTF
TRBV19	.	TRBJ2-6	CASYDISGANVLTF
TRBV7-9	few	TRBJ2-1	CASSLVRGAVDEQFF
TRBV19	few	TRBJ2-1	CASSIRLVAYNEQFF
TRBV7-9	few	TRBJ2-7	CASSLVVRGYEQYF
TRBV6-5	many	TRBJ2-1	CASSYRPTSASYNEQFF
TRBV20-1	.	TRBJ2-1	CSASRGEWEQFF
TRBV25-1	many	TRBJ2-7	CASSELSYEQYF
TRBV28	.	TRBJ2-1	CATRLAGDNEQFF
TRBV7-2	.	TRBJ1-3	CASSLGRLSTGNTIYF
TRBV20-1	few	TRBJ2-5	CSASRHRETQYF
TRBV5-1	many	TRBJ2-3	CASSLVTSRRSGDTQYF
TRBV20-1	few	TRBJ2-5	CSATTLDYLRDF
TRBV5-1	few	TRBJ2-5	CASSSTGAETQYF
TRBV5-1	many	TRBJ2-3	CASLRAAPTDTQYF
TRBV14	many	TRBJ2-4	CASSLNIGGTKNIKYF
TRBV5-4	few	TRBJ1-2	CASSLAADQRDYGYTF
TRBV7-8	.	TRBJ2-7	CASSLARSPYEQYF
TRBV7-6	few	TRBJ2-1	CASAPVGNSYNEQFF
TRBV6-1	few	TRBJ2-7	CASSPRRSSNEQYF
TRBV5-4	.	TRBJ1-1	CASSLSARGNTEAFF